Ten or more counts support the clone carrying this T cell receptor (beta chain). Its antigen is as yet unknown. Using its own MiXCR run on the 5' RACE reads, TCRdb lists one record per CDR3 protein. The sample has about 800,000 distinct CDR3 sequences, about an eighth seen once; the top ten hold 0.51%. This sample is drawn from a study of CD8 T cells in ankylosing spondylitis. This CDR3 has 14 residues. The germline V gene encodes CDR1 SGHTA and CDR2 FQGNSA. Between the trimmed V and J ends, which lost 5 bases and 1 base, there was a span of 9 bases. Study results and limitations: What appeared characteristic of ankylosing spondylitis blood was a TCR beta motif of eight highly homologous variants.

The V gene is TRBV7-2, the J gene TRBJ1-5, with D unclear. What was sequenced was blood, either unsorted or a sorted T cell fraction (not recorded which). The TCR originated in a male donor with ankylosing spondylitis. The CDR3 is CASSPTRSNQPQHF. The CDR3 DNA follows: TGTGCCAGCAGCCCCACCAGGAGCAATCAGCCCCAGCATTTT.